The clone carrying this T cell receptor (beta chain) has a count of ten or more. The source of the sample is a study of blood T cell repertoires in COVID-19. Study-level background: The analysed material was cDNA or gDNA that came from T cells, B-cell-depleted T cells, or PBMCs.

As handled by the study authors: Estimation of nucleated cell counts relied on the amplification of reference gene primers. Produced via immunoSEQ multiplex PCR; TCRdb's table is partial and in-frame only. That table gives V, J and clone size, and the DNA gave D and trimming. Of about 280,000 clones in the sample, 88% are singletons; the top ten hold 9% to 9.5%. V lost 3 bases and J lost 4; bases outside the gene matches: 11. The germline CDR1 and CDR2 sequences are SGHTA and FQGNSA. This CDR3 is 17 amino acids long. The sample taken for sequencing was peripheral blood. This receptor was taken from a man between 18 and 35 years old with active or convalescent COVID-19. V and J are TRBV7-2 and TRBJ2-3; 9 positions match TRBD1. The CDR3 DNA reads TGTGCCAGCAGCTTGGAAACGGACAGGGGACGGGCAGATACGCAGTATTTT. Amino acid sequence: CASSLETDRGRADTQYF.